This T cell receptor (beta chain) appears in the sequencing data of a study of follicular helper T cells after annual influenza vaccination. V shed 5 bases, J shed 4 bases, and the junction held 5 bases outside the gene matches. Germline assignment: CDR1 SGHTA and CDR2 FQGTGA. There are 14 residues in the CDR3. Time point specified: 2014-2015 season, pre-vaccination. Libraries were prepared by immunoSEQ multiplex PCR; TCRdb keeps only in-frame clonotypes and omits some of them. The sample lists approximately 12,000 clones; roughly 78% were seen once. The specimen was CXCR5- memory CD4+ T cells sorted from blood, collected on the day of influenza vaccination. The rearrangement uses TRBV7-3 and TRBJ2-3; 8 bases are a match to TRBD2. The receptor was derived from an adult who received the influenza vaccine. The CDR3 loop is CASSNSGAADTQYF. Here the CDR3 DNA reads TGTGCCAGCAGCAATAGCGGGGCTGCAGATACGCAGTATTTT.